This TCR beta chain was sequenced in a study of T-cell reconstitution after alpha-beta-depleted transplantation in children. Preparing the TCRbeta library involved the use of unique molecular identifiers. TCRdb redid the calling of the PCR reads with MiXCR, one entry per CDR3 protein. The top ten hold less than 4.5% of the sample, which has about 610,000 distinct CDR3 sequences, over 9.5% seen once. Trimming took off 0 bases at V and 7 bases at J, with 13 bases between the two ends. CDR1 and CDR2 (germline): DFQATT, SNEGSKA (reference sequence). The CDR3 loop spans 13 amino acids. The receptor was derived from a human donor who donated a stem cell graft to a child with acute myeloid leukemia. This chain joins TRBV20-1 and TRBJ2-7, with D possibly matching TRBD1 (6 bases). Here the sequenced sample was PBMCs from the stem cell graft donor, taken from the stem cell graft. The CDR3 reads CSARDRGSGEQYF. The CDR3 nucleotides read TGCAGTGCTAGAGACAGGGGCTCGGGAGAGCAGTACTTC.